This T cell receptor (beta chain) is from a study of blood T cell repertoires in COVID-19. This CDR3 has 15 residues. V lost 4 bases, J lost 2 bases, and 4 bases stayed unmatched. CDR1 is MGHRA, CDR2 YSYEKL, per germline. The sample holds a few counts of this clone. Original data processing: Reference gene primer amplification gave nucleated cell count estimates. Measured with immunoSEQ multiplex PCR; TCRdb has only the in-frame clones, and not every one. V, J and clone size are taken as reported in that table, and D and trimming were inferred from the DNA itself. The sample records 210,000 or so clones, 70% to 90% being singletons.

This TCR derives from a woman under 30 who had recovered from COVID-19. The chain links TRBV4-1 to TRBJ2-7; 11 bases are a match to TRBD1. Sequencing was performed on peripheral blood. In nucleotides, the CDR3 is TGCGCCAGCAGCCGAGGGACAGGGGGGCCCTACGAGCAGTACTTC. The encoded protein is CASSRGTGGPYEQYF.